This TCR beta chain was sequenced during a study of cytomegalovirus exposure and HLA in healthy donors. Amplification used 60 Vbeta primers and 13 Jbeta primers. Methods used by the authors: As a later analysis found, there were 80 million or so unique TCR beta chains, of which some 9.9 million were shared. Clones were sequenced by immunoSEQ multiplex PCR, and TCRdb holds only the in-frame ones, with some missing. The V and J calls and the clone size are those of that table, but D and trimming were determined from the DNA. This repertoire shows around 130,000 clones, about four fifths found once; its top ten account for roughly 3.1%. Study findings and constraints: Accurate HLA-A and HLA-B prediction from TCR beta sequences was reported for most subjects. Later on, analysis showed that most CMV-associated TCR beta chains appeared to be HLA-restricted.

The V gene lost 5 bases and the J gene lost 7 bases, with 13 bases spanning the gap. From germline, CDR1 is SGHAT and CDR2 FQNNGV. This CDR3 is built from 13 residues. Remarks on this clone: The antigen remains undetermined.

The source material was PBMCs. The chain links TRBV11-2 to TRBJ2-3, with TRBD2 as a possible D gene (5 bases). This receptor was taken from a man under 40 in good health and CMV-seronegative. The CDR3 region has the DNA TGTGCCAGCAGCCGCCCACGGGGAAATACGCAGTATTTT. This translates into CASSRPRGNTQYF.